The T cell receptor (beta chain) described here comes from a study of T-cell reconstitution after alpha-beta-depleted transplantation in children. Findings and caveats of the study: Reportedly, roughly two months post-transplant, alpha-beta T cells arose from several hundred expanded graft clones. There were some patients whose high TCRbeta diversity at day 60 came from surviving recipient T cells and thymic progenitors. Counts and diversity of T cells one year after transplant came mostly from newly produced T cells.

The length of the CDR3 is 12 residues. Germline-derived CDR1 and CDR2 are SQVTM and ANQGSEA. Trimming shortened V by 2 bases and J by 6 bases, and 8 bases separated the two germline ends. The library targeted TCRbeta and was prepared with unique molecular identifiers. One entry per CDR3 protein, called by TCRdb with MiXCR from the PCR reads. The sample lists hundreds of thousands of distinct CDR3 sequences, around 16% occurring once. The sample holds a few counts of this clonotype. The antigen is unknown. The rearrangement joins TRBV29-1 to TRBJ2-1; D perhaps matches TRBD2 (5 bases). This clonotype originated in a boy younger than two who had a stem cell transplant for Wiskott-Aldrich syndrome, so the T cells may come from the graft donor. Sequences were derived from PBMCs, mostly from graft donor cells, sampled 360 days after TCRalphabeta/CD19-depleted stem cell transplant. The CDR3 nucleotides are TGCAGCGTTGAATATCGGGGCAATGAGCAGTTCTTC. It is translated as CSVEYRGNEQFF.